The 6 T cell receptor beta chains listed next were all sequenced from one sample in a study of CD4+ T cells in melanoma. Assay used: immunoSEQ multiplex PCR; TCRdb lists only in-frame clones, some missing. Of some 150,000 clones detected, 80% to 95% appear once; the ten largest clones hold 1.5%. The receptors originated from a human donor with melanoma.

The chain has TRBV13 and TRBJ2-6, with TRBD1 matching over 7 bases. The CDR3 sequence is 16 residues long. CDR1 is PRHDT and CDR2 is FYEKMQ in the germline V gene (reference sequence). V dropped 6 bases and J dropped 0; count of bases not matched to a gene: 5. This chain's CDR3 is CASRDRSSSGANVLTF. CDR3 bases: TGTGCCAGCAGGGACAGGTCTAGCTCTGGGGCCAACGTCCTGACTTTC.

V and J are TRBV10-1 and TRBJ1-4, with a weak D call TRBD1 (5 bases). In germline, CDR1 is WNHNN, CDR2 SYGVQD (reference sequence). Trimming took 0 bases from V and 10 from J, leaving 12 bases between them. The CDR3 runs to 14 residues. In DNA form, the CDR3 reads TGCGCCAGCAGTGAGTCGACGGGGCCTGGAAAACTGTTTTTT. It translates to CASSESTGPGKLFF.

V usage is TRBV5-1 and J usage is TRBJ1-2; 7 bases agree with TRBD1. From germline, CDR1 is SGHRS and CDR2 YFSETQ. J was trimmed by 4 bases and V by 9 bases; bases with no gene match: 9. The CDR3 spans 13 residues. The CDR3 loop is CATSGGETYGYTF. The CDR3 region has the DNA TGCGCCACCTCAGGGGGTGAGACCTATGGCTACACCTTC.

The chain carries TRBV2 and TRBJ2-2, with 8 bases identical to TRBD1. The germline V gene has CDR1 SNHLY and CDR2 FYNNEI. The CDR3 totals 15 residues. The V segment lost 7 bases and the J segment 7 bases; nucleotides outside the gene matches: 11. Here the CDR3 DNA reads TGTGCCAGCATTAGAGGACAGGGTCGACACGGGGAGCTGTTTTTT. Residues: CASIRGQGRHGELFF.

The chain uses TRBV19 and TRBJ2-5, with D maybe TRBD1 (7 bases). CDR3 length equals 13 residues. Deletions cut 1 base from V and 7 bases from J, with 10 bases between. Per the germline V gene, CDR1 is LNHDA and CDR2 is SQIVND (reference sequence). CDR3 sequence reads: CASSIAQGGTQYF. The CDR3 DNA reads TGTGCCAGTAGTATAGCCCAGGGGGGGACCCAGTACTTC.

As to this clone: Other DNA sequences in this specimen translate into the identical CDR3. This chain links TRBV5-1 with TRBJ2-1, with a weak D call TRBD1 (5 bases). Germline lookup yields CDR1 SGHRS and CDR2 YFSETQ. This CDR3 comprises 15 residues. V lost 3 bases and J 0 bases, leaving 10 bases between the germline ends. The CDR3 loop is CASSSDRGSYNEQFF. CDR3 in DNA: TGCGCCAGCAGCTCAGACAGAGGCTCCTACAATGAGCAGTTCTTC.